What follows are 21 T cell receptor beta chains derived from one specimen sequenced in a study of blood T cell repertoires in COVID-19. Clones were read by immunoSEQ multiplex PCR, and TCRdb kept only the in-frame ones, dropping some. The table has roughly 380,000 clones, around nine tenths seen once. The sequenced sample consisted of PBMCs or T cells enriched from blood (not recorded which). Receptors were obtained from a woman aged 25 to 39 who had been exposed to COVID-19.

The V and J genes are TRBV7-2 and TRBJ1-2, with 8 bases identical to TRBD1. Trimming removed 4 bases from V and 8 bases from J; junction bases left unmatched: 15. This CDR3 region has 16 residues. The germline V gene has CDR1 SGHTA and CDR2 FQGNSA. The CDR3 sequence: CASSSEGPRGQGGYTF. CDR3 nucleotide sequence: TGTGCCAGCAGCTCCGAAGGGCCCAGGGGGCAAGGCGGCTACACCTTC.

The V call is TRBV30, the J call TRBJ2-1; 9 bases line up with TRBD2. With V trimmed by 2 bases and J by 12 bases, 8 bases remained unmatched. Germline assignment: CDR1 GTSNPN and CDR2 SVGIG (reference sequence). This CDR3 region has 13 residues. The CDR3 spells CAWSRREGRSQFF. CDR3 coding DNA: TGTGCCTGGAGTAGGCGGGAGGGCCGGTCGCAGTTCTTC.

This clone was counted a single time. V gene TRBV19 combines with J gene TRBJ2-7; possible D gene TRBD2, 6 bases. Trimming removed 0 bases from V and 2 bases from J, with 11 bases in between. This CDR3 comprises 15 residues. Germline V gene sequence: CDR1 LNHDA, CDR2 SQIVND (reference sequence). In DNA, the CDR3 is TGTGCCAGTAGTATAGATCTCGGCGGGACCTACGAGCAGTACTTC. Translating gives CASSIDLGGTYEQYF.

This chain links TRBV10-3 with TRBJ1-5; 7 bases map to TRBD1. The CDR3 length is 15 residues. The germline V gene encodes CDR1 ENHRY and CDR2 SYGVKD. The trim removed 6 bases at V and 0 bases at J, leaving 5 bases unmatched. The CDR3 region has the DNA TGTGCCATCAGACGGACAGGCGATAGCAATCAGCCCCAGCATTTT. It encodes CAIRRTGDSNQPQHF.

This clone is a singleton in its sample. J is TRBJ2-5 and V is TRBV9, with TRBD2 matching over 12 bases. Germline values: CDR1 SGDLS, CDR2 YYNGEE. Trimming took 0 bases from V and 4 from J; bases not matched to a gene: 1. This CDR3 contains 15 residues. CDR3 residues: CASSVATSGGETQYF. CDR3 in DNA: TGTGCCAGCAGCGTAGCGACTAGCGGGGGAGAGACCCAGTACTTC.

The CDR3 region is CASSWGDRDYNEQFF. DNA for the CDR3: TGCGCCAGCAGCTGGGGGGACAGGGACTACAATGAGCAGTTCTTC. V gene TRBV5-1 combines with J gene TRBJ2-1, with 9 bases identical to TRBD1. In germline, CDR1 is SGHRS, CDR2 YFSETQ. The CDR3 loop spans 15 amino acids. Germline trimming cut 3 bases from V and 3 bases from J; bases unmatched to any gene: 4.

The chain employs TRBV5-4 and TRBJ1-3; TRBD1 aligns across 7 bases. This CDR3 is 13 amino acids long. V trimming: 4 bases; J trimming: 4 bases; junction bases outside the gene matches: 2. In germline, CDR1 is SGHNT, CDR2 YYREEE (reference sequence). As DNA, the CDR3 is TGTGCCAGCAGCCCAGGGGGAGGAAACACCATATATTTT. As protein: CASSPGGGNTIYF.

CDR3 sequence: CASSPPTGQGEKLFF. The DNA of the CDR3 is TGCGCCAGCAGCCCTCCGACAGGGCAAGGTGAAAAACTGTTTTTT. V usage is TRBV5-1 and J usage is TRBJ1-4; TRBD1 agrees at 7 bases. Trimming took 4 bases from V and 7 from J; bases not matched to a gene: 10. Germline V gene data show CDR1 as SGHRS and CDR2 as YFSETQ. This CDR3 spans 15 amino acids. Based on the CDR3 plus reference TRBV5-1 and TRBJ1-4, the full variable domain is KAGVTQTPRYLIKTRGQQVTLSCSPISGHRSVSWYQQTPGQGLQFLFEYFSETQRNKGNFPGRFSGRQFSNSRSEMNVSTLELGDSALYLCASSPPTGQGEKLFFGSGTQLSVL.

This rearrangement joins TRBV19 to TRBJ1-1; D is undetermined. This CDR3 is built from 14 residues. Looked up from germline, CDR1 is LNHDA and CDR2 is SQIVND (reference sequence). Trimming left V 7 bases short and J 0 bases short, with 12 bases between. In DNA, the CDR3 is TGTGCCAGTACTCTTAGCATCATGAACACTGAAGCTTTCTTT. Translating it yields CASTLSIMNTEAFF.

This chain uses TRBV24-1 with TRBJ2-1; 14 positions match TRBD2. Unmatched junction bases numbered 14, after V lost 4 bases and J lost 4 bases. CDR3 length equals 20 residues. Germline V lookup: CDR1 KGHDR, CDR2 SFDVKD. CDR3 DNA: TGTGCCACCAGTGACCCTAGCGCGACTAGCGGGAGGGCAGGGTACAATGAGCAGTTCTTC. Translating it yields CATSDPSATSGRAGYNEQFF.

Only one count was recorded for this clone. The genes are TRBV7-3 and TRBJ2-1; 8 bases are a match to TRBD2. The length of the CDR3 is 17 residues. With 4 bases clipped from V and 7 bases from J, the junction kept 15 bases outside the gene matches. The V gene's germline CDR1 is SGHTA and CDR2 FQGTGA. The CDR3 is CASSSRRSGSVGNEQFF. The CDR3 DNA sequence: TGTGCCAGCAGCTCTCGAAGGAGCGGGAGTGTGGGGAATGAGCAGTTCTTC.

The V gene is TRBV19, the J gene TRBJ2-3; 12 nucleotides line up with TRBD2. V lost 3 bases and J lost 5; bases outside the gene matches: 9. Germline V gene lookup returns CDR1 LNHDA and CDR2 SQIVND (reference sequence). This CDR3 is built from 17 residues. The DNA of the CDR3 is TGTGCCAGTAGTATCCCACTAGCGGGAGGCCCCATAGATACGCAGTATTTT. It is translated as CASSIPLAGGPIDTQYF.

This clone came up once. The J gene is TRBJ1-2, the V gene TRBV27; D perhaps matches TRBD1 (5 bases). This CDR3 contains 15 residues. V lost 3 bases and J lost 3, with 14 bases in between. CDR1 is MNHEY, CDR2 SMNVEV, per germline (reference sequence). CDR3 amino acids: CASSFSRTGDYGYTF. In nucleotides, the CDR3 is TGTGCCAGCAGTTTTTCGAGGACGGGGGACTATGGCTACACCTTC.

The chain employs TRBV24-1 and TRBJ2-4; TRBD1 matches at 7 bases. Trimming at V came to 5 bases and at J to 3 bases, leaving 6 bases not matched to a gene. The CDR3 has 15 amino acids. The germline CDR1 and CDR2 sequences are KGHDR and SFDVKD. The CDR3 reads CATSGGTGVKNIQYF. The CDR3 DNA reads TGTGCCACCAGTGGCGGAACAGGGGTCAAAAACATTCAGTACTTC.

This chain uses TRBV6-5 with TRBJ2-1; D ambiguous. This CDR3 is built from 16 residues. V was clipped by 0 bases and J by 1 base, with 10 bases between them. Germline-derived CDR1 and CDR2 are MNHEY and SVGAGI. CDR3 bases: TGTGCCAGCAGTTACTCCGGTATTGGTTCCTACAATGAGCAGTTCTTC. This codes for CASSYSGIGSYNEQFF.

This clone showed up just once. V and J are TRBV2 and TRBJ2-5; a possible D gene is TRBD1 (5 bases). CDR1 is SNHLY, CDR2 FYNNEI, per germline. The V end lost 9 bases, the J end lost 7 bases, and 18 bases lay between the germline ends. This CDR3 has 13 residues. The CDR3 coding sequence is TGTGCCAGTTCGGACACGGGTTTAGGGACCCAGTACTTC. Translating it yields CASSDTGLGTQYF. The full variable domain, completed using reference TRBV2 and TRBJ2-5, is EPEVTQTPSHQVTQMGQEVILRCVPISNHLYFYWYRQILGQKVEFLVSFYNNEISEKSEIFDDQFSVERPDGSNFTLKIRSTKLEDSAMYFCASSDTGLGTQYFGPGTRLLVL.

This clone showed up just once. J is TRBJ2-3 and V is TRBV28, with 9 bases that match TRBD2. The ends lost 3 bases at V and 6 bases at J; junction bases unmatched: 4. The CDR3 runs to 14 residues. Germline V gene data show CDR1 as MDHEN and CDR2 as SYDVKM. In DNA, the CDR3 is TGTGCCAGCAGTTTTGCGGGAGGGGTGGATACGCAGTATTTT. Protein sequence: CASSFAGGVDTQYF.

The genes are TRBV13 and TRBJ1-1, with 9 nucleotides matching TRBD1. Trimming took 6 bases from V and 0 from J; bases not matched to a gene: 14. This CDR3 spans 18 amino acids. CDR1 is PRHDT, CDR2 FYEKMQ, per germline (reference sequence). The CDR3, as DNA: TGTGCCAGCAGACAAGTCACAGGGGGCGAAAGGATGAACACTGAAGCTTTCTTT. It codes for CASRQVTGGERMNTEAFF.

Concerning this clone itself: Relative to the germline gene, one junction end is altered; a read error may explain this. This rearrangement joins TRBV2 to TRBJ1-1, with D possibly matching TRBD1 (5 bases). The CDR3 contains 11 residues. The germline V gene encodes CDR1 SNHLY and CDR2 FYNNEI. In DNA form, the CDR3 reads TGTGCCAGCAGTCGATTACCGGGACTTACATTT. This translates into CASSRLPGLTF.

V is TRBV30 and J is TRBJ1-5; D is unresolved. Germline V gene sequence: CDR1 GTSNPN, CDR2 SVGIG (reference sequence). The CDR3 extends over 14 amino acids. Trimming stripped 0 bases from V and 4 bases from J, with 10 bases between. CDR3 sequence reads: CAWSVAAQNQPQHF. The CDR3 DNA reads TGTGCCTGGAGTGTTGCGGCCCAAAATCAGCCCCAGCATTTT. The whole variable domain, filled in from reference TRBV30 and TRBJ1-5, reads SQTIHQWPATLVQPVGSPLSLECTVEGTSNPNLYWYRQAAGRGLQLLFYSVGIGQISSEVPQNLSASRPQDRQFILSSKKLLLSDSGFYLCAWSVAAQNQPQHFGDGTRLSIL.

This sequence joins TRBV6-1 and TRBJ1-5, with D possibly matching TRBD1 (5 bases). V lost 2 bases to trimming and J lost 7 bases, with 12 bases between them. This CDR3 spans 14 amino acids. Germline V gene sequence: CDR1 MNHNS, CDR2 SASEGT. CDR3 in amino acids: CASSEIQGGQPQHF. The CDR3 nucleotides read TGTGCCAGCAGTGAAATTCAGGGAGGGCAGCCCCAGCATTTT.